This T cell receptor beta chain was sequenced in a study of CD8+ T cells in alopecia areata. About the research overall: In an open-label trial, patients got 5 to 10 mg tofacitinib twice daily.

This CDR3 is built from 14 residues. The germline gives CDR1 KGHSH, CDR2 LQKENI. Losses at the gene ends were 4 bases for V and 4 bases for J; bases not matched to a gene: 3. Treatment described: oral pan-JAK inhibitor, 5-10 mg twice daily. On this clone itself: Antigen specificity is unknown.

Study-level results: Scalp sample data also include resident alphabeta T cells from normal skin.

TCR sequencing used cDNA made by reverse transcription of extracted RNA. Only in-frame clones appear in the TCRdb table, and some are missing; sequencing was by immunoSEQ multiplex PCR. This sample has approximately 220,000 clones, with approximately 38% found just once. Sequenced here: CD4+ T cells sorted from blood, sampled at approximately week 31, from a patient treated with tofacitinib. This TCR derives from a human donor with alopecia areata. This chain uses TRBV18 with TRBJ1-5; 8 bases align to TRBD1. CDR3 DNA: TGTGCCAGCTCACTCCAGGGGGCGAATCAGCCCCAGCATTTT. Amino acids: CASSLQGANQPQHF.